These 15 T cell receptor beta chains were sequenced from one sample in a study of post-analysis software for immune sequencing data. Broader study findings: Roughly five TRBV segments appeared more often in patients than in controls, and TRBV5-6, TRBV5-1 and TRBV20-1 were among these.

For these receptors, no antigen is known. cDNA libraries for TCR beta contained unique molecular identifiers. TCRdb ran MiXCR on the PCR reads and lists one entry per CDR3 protein. Of roughly 800,000 distinct CDR3 sequences in the sample, under 60% were seen once. Source material: blood. Source of these receptors: a girl between 10 and 17 years old with multiple sclerosis.

This chain links TRBV20-1 with TRBJ1-2, with a possible D match to TRBD1 (6 bases). The germline gives CDR1 DFQATT, CDR2 SNEGSKA (reference sequence). This CDR3 is built from 15 residues. Trimming pared 0 bases from V and 7 bases from J, leaving 18 bases between. The CDR3 reads CSAREGGQPAAGYTF. The CDR3 bases are TGCAGTGCTAGAGAAGGGGGACAACCGGCCGCTGGCTACACCTTC.

The chain recombines TRBV3-1 with TRBJ1-5; D gene unclear. V gave up 0 bases and J gave up 4 bases, with 13 bases separating them. CDR1 LGHDT and CDR2 YNNKEL come from the germline V gene (reference sequence). The CDR3 covers 16 residues. Here the CDR3 reads CASSQERDGPNQPQHF. CDR3 nucleotides: TGTGCCAGCAGCCAAGAAAGAGACGGTCCGAATCAGCCCCAGCATTTT. Complete variable domain (other parts from reference TRBV3-1 and TRBJ1-5): DTAVSQTPKYLVTQMGNDKSIKCEQNLGHDTMYWYKQDSKKFLKIMFSYNNKELIINETVPNRFSPKSPDKAHLNLHINSLELGDSAVYFCASSQERDGPNQPQHFGDGTRLSIL.

The chain couples TRBV5-1 to TRBJ2-3; 7 bases match TRBD2. The CDR3 covers 15 residues. Germline V gene lookup returns CDR1 SGHRS and CDR2 YFSETQ. Trimming cost V 0 bases and J 5 bases; bases outside gene matches: 6. CDR3 in amino acids: CASSLALGRGDTQYF. DNA for the CDR3: TGCGCCAGCAGCTTGGCCTTGGGGAGGGGAGATACGCAGTATTTT.

This clonotype was counted at least ten times. V is TRBV10-3 and J is TRBJ2-1; D uncertain. Trimming took 2 bases from V and 7 from J, leaving 6 bases between them. CDR3 size: 12 residues. Looked up from germline, CDR1 is ENHRY and CDR2 is SYGVKD. The CDR3 coding sequence is TGTGCCATCAGTGAGGAACAGAATGAGCAGTTCTTC. Protein: CAISEEQNEQFF.

The chain is built from TRBV12-3 or TRBV12-4 and TRBJ2-1; D is uncertain. The CDR3 totals 16 residues. The V and J ends lost 3 bases and 2 bases respectively, with 14 bases between them. As DNA, the CDR3 is TGTGCCAGCAGTTTTATCGGCGGAGTCACCTACAATGAGCAGTTCTTC. It translates to CASSFIGGVTYNEQFF.

This chain connects TRBV15 to TRBJ2-2; 7 bases fit TRBD2. CDR3 length: 14 residues. J gave up 7 bases and V 8 bases, and 10 bases lay outside the gene matches. Germline CDR1 reads LNHNV; CDR2 reads YYDKDF (reference sequence). The CDR3 DNA follows: TGTGCCACCTCCACTAGCGCGGAGGGCGGGGAGCTGTTTTTT. It is translated as CATSTSAEGGELFF.

The CDR3 sequence is CAIPSGKDGANVLTF. The CDR3 coding sequence is TGTGCCATCCCTAGCGGGAAGGATGGGGCCAACGTCCTGACTTTC. The chain joins TRBV10-3 to TRBJ2-6; TRBD2 aligns across 9 bases. The V and J ends lost 8 bases and 3 bases, in that order; junction bases with no gene match: 5. The CDR3 sequence is 15 residues long. Germline assignment: CDR1 ENHRY and CDR2 SYGVKD.

This clonotype was observed a handful of times. The chain joins TRBV5-1 to TRBJ2-3; D uncertain. Germline CDR1 is SGHRS and CDR2 is YFSETQ. V lost 4 bases and J 4 bases, leaving 13 bases between the germline ends. The CDR3 extends over 14 amino acids. CDR3 bases: TGCGCCAGCAGCCCCCATTCCGGCGCAGATACGCAGTATTTT. The encoded protein is CASSPHSGADTQYF.

The V call is TRBV15, the J call TRBJ2-2; 11 bases are shared with TRBD2. Trimming at V came to 1 base and at J to 6 bases, leaving 7 bases not matched to a gene. CDR1 LNHNV and CDR2 YYDKDF come from the germline V gene (reference sequence). This CDR3 contains 17 residues. CDR3 residues: CATSRAISGGAPGELFF. CDR3 nucleotides: TGTGCCACCAGCAGAGCCATTAGCGGGGGGGCCCCCGGGGAGCTGTTTTTT.

Points on this clonotype: Germline and junction disagree at one end, which may indicate a read error. The chain couples TRBV28 to TRBJ1-5, with a tentative D call TRBD1 (5 bases). Germline V CDR1 and CDR2: MDHEN, SYDVKM. The CDR3 loop spans 18 amino acids. The CDR3 coding sequence is TGTGTCAGCAATTTAGTGGCAGGGAGGATTAATAGCAATCAGCCCCAGCATTTT. Translated: CVSNLVAGRINSNQPQHF.

The sample holds one count of this clonotype. This chain uses TRBV7-9 with TRBJ2-1; 7 nucleotides agree with TRBD2. The CDR3 length is 15 residues. Germline CDR1 is SEHNR and CDR2 is FQNEAQ (reference sequence). V shed 6 bases, J shed 3 bases, and the junction held 8 bases outside the gene matches. CDR3 sequence (DNA): TGTGCCAGCAGTTATAACCGGGACTACTACAATGAGCAGTTCTTC. Protein product: CASSYNRDYYNEQFF.

In this sample, this clonotype turned up a few times. Germline and junction disagree at one end, which may indicate a read error. V is TRBV20-1 and J is TRBJ2-3, with D perhaps TRBD2 (5 bases). CDR1 is DFQATT and CDR2 is SNEGSKA in the germline V gene (reference sequence). CDR3 size: 13 residues. CDR3 DNA sequence: TGCACTGCTAGTAGAGGAAGGAGGGATACGCAGTATTTT. This gives the protein CTASRGRRDTQYF.

This clonotype was picked up a small number of times. This sequence joins TRBV7-9 and TRBJ2-3; 11 positions agree with TRBD1. This CDR3 has 18 amino acids. J was trimmed by 3 bases and V by 5 bases; bases with no gene match: 13. Looked up from germline, CDR1 is SEHNR and CDR2 is FQNEAQ (reference sequence). CDR3 loop: CASSPTPGWDRGTDTQYF. In DNA, the CDR3 is TGTGCCAGCAGCCCCACCCCCGGTTGGGACAGGGGGACAGATACGCAGTATTTT. Drawing the rest from reference TRBV7-9 and TRBJ2-3, the complete variable domain is DTGVSQNPRHKITKRGQNVTFRCDPISEHNRLYWYRQTLGQGPEFLTYFQNEAQLEKSRLLSDRFSAERPKGSFSTLEIQRTEQGDSAMYLCASSPTPGWDRGTDTQYFGPGTRLTVL.

This clonotype was counted only a few times. The chain has TRBV6-5 and TRBJ2-7; TRBD1 matches 9 bases. Germline CDR1 and CDR2: MNHEY and SVGAGI. This CDR3 is 14 amino acids long. V was pared by 6 bases and J by 3 bases, with 6 bases of the junction left unmatched. CDR3 residues: CASRAGTGFYEQYF. For the CDR3, the DNA is TGTGCCAGCAGAGCCGGGACAGGGTTCTACGAGCAGTACTTC.

This clonotype was detected a few times. The V call is TRBV3-1, the J call TRBJ2-7; D is uncertain. The CDR3 spans 14 residues. The V and J ends lost 3 bases and 1 base respectively, with 10 bases between them. In germline, CDR1 is LGHDT, CDR2 YNNKEL (reference sequence). The CDR3 region is CASSHTLGSYEQYF. For the CDR3, the DNA is TGTGCCAGCAGCCACACGCTGGGGTCCTACGAGCAGTACTTC.